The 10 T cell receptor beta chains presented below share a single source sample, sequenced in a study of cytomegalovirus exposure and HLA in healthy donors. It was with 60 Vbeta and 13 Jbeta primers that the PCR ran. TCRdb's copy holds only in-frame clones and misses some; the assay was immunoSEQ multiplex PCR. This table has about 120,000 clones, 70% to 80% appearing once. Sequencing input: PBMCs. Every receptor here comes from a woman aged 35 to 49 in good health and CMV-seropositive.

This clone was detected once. For the CDR3, the DNA is TGTGCCAGTAGTTTTATAGGTTACGACAGGGGATTCGGGGAAGCTTTCTTT. Its translation: CASSFIGYDRGFGEAFF. The rearrangement uses TRBV19 and TRBJ1-1, with 8 bases fitting TRBD1. The junction had 19 bases not matched to a gene; V was cut back by 5 bases and J by 8 bases. CDR1 is LNHDA, CDR2 SQIVND, per germline (reference sequence). The CDR3 contains 17 residues.

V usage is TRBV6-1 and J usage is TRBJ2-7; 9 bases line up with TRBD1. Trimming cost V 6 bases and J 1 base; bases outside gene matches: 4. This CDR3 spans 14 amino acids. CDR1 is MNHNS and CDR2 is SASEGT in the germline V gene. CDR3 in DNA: TGTGCCAGCAGCCGGGACAGGGTTTCCTACGAGCAGTACTTC. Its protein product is CASSRDRVSYEQYF.

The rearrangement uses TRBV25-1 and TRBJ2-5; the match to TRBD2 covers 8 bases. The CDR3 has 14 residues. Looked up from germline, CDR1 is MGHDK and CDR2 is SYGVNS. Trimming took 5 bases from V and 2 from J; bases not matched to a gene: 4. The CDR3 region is CASSRGGLQETQYF. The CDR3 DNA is TGTGCCAGCAGTCGGGGGGGGTTACAAGAGACCCAGTACTTC. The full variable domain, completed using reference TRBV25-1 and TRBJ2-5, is EADIYQTPRYLVIGTGKKITLECSQTMGHDKMYWYQQDPGMELHLIHYSYGVNSTEKGDLSSESTVSRIRTEHFPLTLESARPSHTSQYLCASSRGGLQETQYFGPGTRLLVL.

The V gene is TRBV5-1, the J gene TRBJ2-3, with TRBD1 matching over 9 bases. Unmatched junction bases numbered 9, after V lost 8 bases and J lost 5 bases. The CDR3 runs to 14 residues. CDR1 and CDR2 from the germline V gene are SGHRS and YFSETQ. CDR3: CASRPGQGGDTQYF. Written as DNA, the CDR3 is TGCGCCAGTAGGCCGGGACAGGGAGGAGATACGCAGTATTTT.

CDR3 in amino acids: CASRDRGREKHGYTF. The CDR3 DNA reads as TGTGCCAGTAGGGACAGGGGGCGGGAAAAGCATGGCTACACCTTC. The chain joins TRBV19 to TRBJ1-2, with 11 bases lining up with TRBD1. This CDR3 is 15 amino acids long. CDR1 is LNHDA, CDR2 SQIVND, per germline (reference sequence). The V and J ends lost 6 bases and 6 bases, in that order; junction bases with no gene match: 9.

CDR3 in DNA: TGCAGCGTTGAAATAGCGGGAGGCTACACAGATACGCAGTATTTT. This sequence encodes CSVEIAGGYTDTQYF. The chain links TRBV29-1 to TRBJ2-3, with 10 bases identical to TRBD2. The germline CDR1 and CDR2 sequences are SQVTM and ANQGSEA. This CDR3 has 15 amino acids. Trimming removed 2 bases from V and 2 bases from J; junction bases left unmatched: 4.

CDR3 in amino acids: CASSVGLSARQGVYGYTF. In nucleotides, the CDR3 is TGTGCCAGCAGCGTAGGATTATCGGCAAGACAGGGTGTCTATGGCTACACCTTC. This rearrangement joins TRBV9 to TRBJ1-2; 7 bases fit TRBD1. The CDR3 sequence is 18 residues long. After removal of 0 bases from V and 4 bases from J, the junction contained 15 bases not matched to a gene. The germline V gene encodes CDR1 SGDLS and CDR2 YYNGEE.

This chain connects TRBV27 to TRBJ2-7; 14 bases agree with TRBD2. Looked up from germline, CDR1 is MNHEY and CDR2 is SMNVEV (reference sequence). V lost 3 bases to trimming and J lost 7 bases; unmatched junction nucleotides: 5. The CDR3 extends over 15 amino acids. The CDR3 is CASSFNGLAGGEQYF. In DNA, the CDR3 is TGTGCCAGCAGTTTCAACGGACTAGCGGGAGGAGAGCAGTACTTC.

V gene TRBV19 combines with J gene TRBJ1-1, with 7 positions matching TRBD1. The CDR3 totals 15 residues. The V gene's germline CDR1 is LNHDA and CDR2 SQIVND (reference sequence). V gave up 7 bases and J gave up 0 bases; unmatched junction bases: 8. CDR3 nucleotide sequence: TGTGCCAGTAAGGGGGACAGTCTTATGAACACTGAAGCTTTCTTT. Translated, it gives CASKGDSLMNTEAFF.

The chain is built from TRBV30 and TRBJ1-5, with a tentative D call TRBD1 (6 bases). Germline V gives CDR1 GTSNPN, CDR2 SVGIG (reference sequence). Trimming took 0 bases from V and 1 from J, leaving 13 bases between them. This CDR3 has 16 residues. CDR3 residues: CAWSVKGRGSNQPQHF. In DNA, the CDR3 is TGTGCCTGGAGTGTAAAGGGCAGGGGAAGCAATCAGCCCCAGCATTTT. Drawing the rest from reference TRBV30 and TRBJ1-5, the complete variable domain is SQTIHQWPATLVQPVGSPLSLECTVEGTSNPNLYWYRQAAGRGLQLLFYSVGIGQISSEVPQNLSASRPQDRQFILSSKKLLLSDSGFYLCAWSVKGRGSNQPQHFGDGTRLSIL.